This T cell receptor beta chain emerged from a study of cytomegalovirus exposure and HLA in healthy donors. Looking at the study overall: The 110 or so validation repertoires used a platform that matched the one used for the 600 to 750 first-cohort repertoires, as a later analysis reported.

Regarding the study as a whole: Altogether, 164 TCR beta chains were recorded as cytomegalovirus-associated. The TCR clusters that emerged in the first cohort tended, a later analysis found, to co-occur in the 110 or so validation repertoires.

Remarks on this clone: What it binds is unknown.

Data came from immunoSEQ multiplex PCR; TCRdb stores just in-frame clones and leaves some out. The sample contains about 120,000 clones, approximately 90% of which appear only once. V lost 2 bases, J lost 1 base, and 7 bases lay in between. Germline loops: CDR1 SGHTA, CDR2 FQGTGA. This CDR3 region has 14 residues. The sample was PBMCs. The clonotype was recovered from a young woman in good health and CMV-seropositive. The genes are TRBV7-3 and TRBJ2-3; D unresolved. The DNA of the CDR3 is TGTGCCAGCAGCTTACCAGATGGCACAGATACGCAGTATTTT. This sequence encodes CASSLPDGTDTQYF. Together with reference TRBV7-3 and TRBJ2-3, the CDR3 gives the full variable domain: GAGVSQTPSNKVTEKGKYVELRCDPISGHTALYWYRQSLGQGPEFLIYFQGTGAADDSGLPNDRFFAVRPEGSVSTLKIQRTERGDSAVYLCASSLPDGTDTQYFGPGTRLTVL.